Listed below are T cell receptor beta chains from one sample, sequenced in a study of T cell changes during pregnancy in multiple sclerosis. Repertoires were generated with immunoSEQ multiplex PCR, while TCRdb's copy carries only in-frame clones and drops some. This table has 40,000 to 45,000 clones, approximately 92% appearing once. Sequenced material: peripheral blood. Receptors originate from a female donor with multiple sclerosis, enrolled in a pregnancy study. CDR3s include the opening cysteine and the closing phenylalanine or tryptophan. Each record gives: V gene, D gene, clone size, J gene, CDR3 protein, CDR3 DNA. D genes are given only for firm matches. Expanded clones get a size class; other rows say once, few or many, or leave the size out.

v_gene: TRBV6-5
d_gene: TRBD1
abundance: -
j_gene: TRBJ1-2
CDR3aa: CASSTTGGRYDYTF
CDR3nt: TGTGCCAGCAGTACGACAGGGGGCAGGTACGACTACACCTTC

v_gene: TRBV5-4
d_gene: TRBD2
abundance: -
j_gene: TRBJ2-3
CDR3aa: CASSKGLAGDGTDTQYF
CDR3nt: TGTGCCAGCAGCAAGGGACTAGCGGGAGATGGCACAGATACGCAGTATTTT

v_gene: TRBV11-2
d_gene: TRBD1
abundance: -
j_gene: TRBJ2-7
CDR3aa: CASSSGQGVYEQYF
CDR3nt: TGTGCCAGCAGCTCAGGACAGGGCGTCTACGAGCAGTACTTC

v_gene: TRBV19
d_gene: -
abundance: once
j_gene: TRBJ2-5
CDR3aa: CASSGRFGQETQYF
CDR3nt: TGTGCCAGTAGCGGACGTTTCGGGCAAGAGACCCAGTACTTC

v_gene: TRBV6-1
d_gene: -
abundance: -
j_gene: TRBJ2-7
CDR3aa: CASSERMDYEQYF
CDR3nt: TGTGCCAGCAGTGAACGAATGGACTACGAGCAGTACTTC

v_gene: TRBV5-4
d_gene: TRBD1
abundance: -
j_gene: TRBJ1-2
CDR3aa: CASSWGQGDLGYTF
CDR3nt: TGTGCCAGCAGCTGGGGACAGGGGGATCTTGGCTACACCTTC

v_gene: TRBV5-4
d_gene: -
abundance: once
j_gene: TRBJ1-2
CDR3aa: CASSLYYSYGYTF
CDR3nt: TGTGCCAGCAGCTTGTACTACAGCTATGGCTACACCTTC

v_gene: TRBV4-2
d_gene: -
abundance: -
j_gene: TRBJ2-4
CDR3aa: CASSQEEQRNIQYF
CDR3nt: TGTGCCAGCAGCCAAGAGGAACAGAGAAACATTCAGTACTTC

v_gene: TRBV20-1
d_gene: -
abundance: -
j_gene: TRBJ2-2
CDR3aa: CSARWGGELFF
CDR3nt: TGCAGTGCTAGATGGGGCGGGGAGCTGTTTTTT

v_gene: TRBV28
d_gene: TRBD2
abundance: -
j_gene: TRBJ2-7
CDR3aa: CASSLRLAGDEQYF
CDR3nt: TGTGCCAGCAGTTTAAGACTAGCGGGAGACGAGCAGTACTTC

v_gene: TRBV7-3
d_gene: -
abundance: -
j_gene: TRBJ2-2
CDR3aa: CASSPRGFNTGELFF
CDR3nt: TGTGCCAGCAGCCCGCGGGGTTTCAACACCGGGGAGCTGTTTTTT

v_gene: TRBV6-5
d_gene: -
abundance: few
j_gene: TRBJ2-5
CDR3aa: CASTKGGSHVETQYF
CDR3nt: TGTGCCAGCACCAAGGGTGGTTCGCACGTGGAGACCCAGTACTTC

v_gene: TRBV6-5
d_gene: TRBD2
abundance: -
j_gene: TRBJ2-1
CDR3aa: CASSYGLAGDNEQFF
CDR3nt: TGTGCCAGCAGTTACGGACTAGCGGGGGACAATGAGCAGTTCTTC

v_gene: TRBV6-4
d_gene: -
abundance: -
j_gene: TRBJ2-2
CDR3aa: CASSDSGGTGELFF
CDR3nt: TGTGCCAGCAGTGACTCGGGGGGCACCGGGGAGCTGTTTTTT

v_gene: TRBV27
d_gene: TRBD1
abundance: -
j_gene: TRBJ1-5
CDR3aa: CASSLRDRATNQPQHF
CDR3nt: TGTGCCAGCAGTTTAAGGGACAGGGCGACCAATCAGCCCCAGCATTTT

v_gene: TRBV4-1
d_gene: -
abundance: once
j_gene: TRBJ2-1
CDR3aa: CASSQEPGNIDEQFF
CDR3nt: TGCGCCAGCAGCCAAGAGCCCGGGAATATAGATGAGCAGTTCTTC

v_gene: TRBV7-9
d_gene: -
abundance: -
j_gene: TRBJ2-1
CDR3aa: CALEPVLSGQFF
CDR3nt: TGTGCCCTGGAACCCGTTTTGTCAGGGCAGTTCTTC

v_gene: TRBV18
d_gene: -
abundance: -
j_gene: TRBJ2-7
CDR3aa: CASSATDYEQYF
CDR3nt: TGTGCCAGCTCAGCTACAGACTACGAGCAGTACTTC

v_gene: TRBV7-2
d_gene: -
abundance: -
j_gene: TRBJ2-1
CDR3aa: CASSSSPTLYNEQFF
CDR3nt: TGTGCCAGCAGCTCAAGCCCCACTCTCTACAATGAGCAGTTCTTC

v_gene: TRBV2
d_gene: TRBD2
abundance: once
j_gene: TRBJ2-3
CDR3aa: CASSVTSGTDTQYF
CDR3nt: TGTGCCAGCAGTGTGACTAGCGGCACAGATACGCAGTATTTT

v_gene: TRBV6-6
d_gene: TRBD1
abundance: -
j_gene: TRBJ2-7
CDR3aa: CASSYFGQGAGEQYF
CDR3nt: TGTGCCAGCAGTTACTTTGGACAGGGGGCGGGCGAGCAGTACTTC